Following are 31 T cell receptor beta chains from one sample sequenced in a study of tumor-infiltrating lymphocytes in primary liver carcinoma. Production of TCR beta cDNA used 500 ng total RNA together with a constant-region primer. Modified slightly, ARM-PCR produced TCR beta libraries over three nested multiplex PCR rounds. The first two PCR rounds used TRBV1-TRBV30 forward primers with a C-beta reverse primer, nine to eleven cycles each. TCRdb called the multiplex PCR reads again in MiXCR, with one record for every CDR3 protein. This sample carries tens of thousands of distinct CDR3 sequences, 69% of them seen once, and the ten largest clones take more than 25%. Co-extraction of RNA and DNA was performed on about 19-33 mg of unsorted bulk tissue. The material sequenced was tumor-adjacent normal liver tissue. The receptors originated from a man aged 35 to 55 with primary liver carcinoma and hepatitis B virus infection.

About this clonotype itself: No conserved phenylalanine or tryptophan is present at the end of the CDR3, so a read error is the likely explanation. The chain uses TRBV6-5 and TRBJ2-5; no reliable D call. The length of the CDR3 is 12 residues. Looked up from germline, CDR1 is MNHEY and CDR2 is SVGAGI. Trimming stripped 0 bases from V and 4 bases from J, with 3 bases between. CDR3 nucleotides: TGTGCCAGCAGTTACTCACGAGAGACCCAGTACTTA. Its protein is CASSYSRETQYL.

The V gene is TRBV6-2 or TRBV6-3, the J gene TRBJ2-6; TRBD2 agrees at 7 bases. V trimming: 2 bases; J trimming: 0 bases; junction bases outside the gene matches: 1. Germline values: CDR1 MNHEY, CDR2 SVGEGT. CDR3 size: 16 residues. This chain's CDR3 is CASSYAGVSGANVLTF. CDR3 coding DNA: TGTGCCAGCAGTTACGCGGGAGTCTCTGGGGCCAACGTCCTGACTTTC.

As concerns this clonotype: Being one base from a much bigger clone, this may be a read error. Here the CDR3 omits its conserved ending phenylalanine or tryptophan, so a read error is the likely source. J is TRBJ2-2 and V is TRBV5-1; D is unclear. V lost 3 bases and J 7 bases, leaving 10 bases between the germline ends. CDR1 SGHRS and CDR2 YFSETQ come from the germline V gene. The CDR3 runs to 13 residues. DNA for the CDR3: TGCGCCAGCAGCTCTCCCTACGTCGGGGAGCTGTTTTAT. Translated, it gives CASSSPYVGELFY.

Details on this clonotype: Since a much larger clone is just one base distant, this may be a read error. This sequence joins TRBV12-3 or TRBV12-4 and TRBJ2-6; TRBD1 matches 11 bases. The CDR3 is made up of 17 amino acids. The CDR3 coding sequence is TGTGCCGGCAGTTTAGGGACAGGGGGGCCTGGGGCCAACGTCCTGACTTTC. Protein product: CAGSLGTGGPGANVLTF.

This CDR3 is CISSEQQLARDEQYF. In nucleotides, the CDR3 is TGCATCAGCAGTGAGCAGCAACTCGCGAGGGACGAGCAGTACTTC. This chain links TRBV10-2 with TRBJ2-7, with a possible D match to TRBD2 (5 bases). Germline V gives CDR1 WSHSY, CDR2 SAAADI. CDR3 length: 15 amino acids.

This clonotype showed up many times. The V and J genes are TRBV5-4 and TRBJ2-2; no clear D gene. Trimming took 4 bases from V and 6 from J, leaving 13 bases between them. Germline values: CDR1 SGHNT, CDR2 YYREEE (reference sequence). This CDR3 spans 14 amino acids. The CDR3 region is CASSPDSTPGELFF. The CDR3 DNA is TGTGCCAGCAGCCCGGATTCAACTCCCGGGGAGCTGTTTTTT. Together with reference TRBV5-4 and TRBJ2-2, the CDR3 gives the full variable domain: ETGVTQSPTHLIKTRGQQVTLRCSSQSGHNTVSWYQQALGQGPQFIFQYYREEENGRGNFPPRFSGLQFPNYSSELNVNALELDDSALYLCASSPDSTPGELFFGEGSRLTVL.

This clonotype was picked up a small number of times. V gene TRBV6-2 or TRBV6-3 combines with J gene TRBJ2-5; D is possibly TRBD1 (6 bases). V was pared by 5 bases and J by 2 bases, with 15 bases between. This CDR3 region has 15 residues. In germline, CDR1 is MNHEY, CDR2 SVGEGT. The CDR3 is CASSPEQGRQETQYF. The DNA of the CDR3 is TGTGCCAGCAGTCCGGAACAGGGACGGCAAGAGACCCAGTACTTC.

A word on this clonotype: At one end the junction does not follow the germline gene, possibly because of a read error. The CDR3 nucleotides are TGTGCCAACAGTCCACTAGCAGGAGACTACGTGCAGTACTTC. Its protein product is CANSPLAGDYVQYF. This rearrangement joins TRBV28 to TRBJ2-7, with D perhaps TRBD2 (6 bases). Germline V gene sequence: CDR1 MDHEN, CDR2 SYDVKM. This CDR3 has 14 residues.

Concerning this clonotype itself: Lacking the conserved final phenylalanine or tryptophan, this CDR3 likely reflects a read error. The DNA is omitted, as the CDR3 cannot be located on it reliably, and the CDR3 follows TCRdb's listing. The V call is TRBV6-6, the J call TRBJ2-7; the D call TRBD1 from the table was never checked on the DNA. The CDR3 is 15 amino acids in total, end residues counted. Germline V lookup: CDR1 MNHNY, CDR2 SVGAGI (reference sequence). The CDR3 sequence: CASSYTSRRGSEQYL.

Points on this clonotype: One end of the junction fails to match germline, which may point to a read error. The chain recombines TRBV28 with TRBJ2-1; 9 positions match TRBD1. Germline CDR1 MDHEN, CDR2 SYDVKM. This CDR3 is built from 15 residues. CDR3: CACSLPLQGANEQFF. Here the CDR3 DNA reads TGTGCCTGCAGCTTGCCTCTACAGGGGGCAAATGAGCAGTTCTTC.

The rearrangement uses TRBV6-1 and TRBJ1-4; D ambiguous. Germline CDR1 is MNHNS and CDR2 is SASEGT. This CDR3 region has 14 residues. The V end was cut by 8 bases, the J end by 0 bases, with 10 bases between. The CDR3 sequence is CASAISATNEKLFF. CDR3 in DNA: TGTGCCAGCGCTATCAGTGCAACTAATGAAAAACTGTTTTTT.

This clonotype was seen a few times. Here the CDR3 omits its conserved ending phenylalanine or tryptophan, so a read error is the likely source. Because the CDR3's place on the DNA is in doubt, the DNA is left out and the CDR3 is given as listed by TCRdb. The chain couples TRBV11-2 to TRBJ2-1; whether TRBD2, the table's D call, matches the DNA was not checked. Germline CDR1 SGHAT, CDR2 FQNNGV. Counting both end residues, the CDR3 totals 19 amino acids. CDR3 residues: CASGLDGRFSGTLYNEQLP.

This sequence joins TRBV21-1 and TRBJ1-1. TRBV21-1 is recorded as a pseudogene. The CDR3 length is 16 residues. DNA of the CDR3: TGTGCCAGCAGCAAAACGCTTCGGAGGCTGAACACTGAAGCTTTCTTT. Its protein is CASSKTLRRLNTEAFF.

A single count supports this clonotype. With a much larger clone just one base away, this may be a read error. This rearrangement joins TRBV28 to TRBJ2-7, with D hard to call. The V gene's germline CDR1 is MDHEN and CDR2 SYDVKM. The CDR3 has 15 amino acids. CDR3 loop: CASIPRNAASYKQYF. The CDR3 coding sequence is TGTGCCAGCATCCCAAGGAACGCAGCATCCTACAAGCAGTACTTC.

Remarks on this clonotype: The conserved phenylalanine or tryptophan is not found at the CDR3 terminus, so this likely reflects a read error. The DNA is omitted, as the CDR3 cannot be located on it reliably, and the CDR3 follows TCRdb's listing. The chain carries TRBV11-2 and TRBJ2-1; TRBD2, as called in the table, went unchecked against the DNA. CDR1 and CDR2 (germline): SGHAT, FQNNGV. Ends included, the CDR3 has 14 residues. Here the CDR3 reads CASSQPGTSNEVFS.

Notes on this clonotype: Here the CDR3 omits its conserved ending phenylalanine or tryptophan, so a read error is the likely source. The DNA is omitted, as the CDR3 cannot be located on it reliably, and the CDR3 follows TCRdb's listing. This chain uses TRBV6-5 with TRBJ2-7; the D call of TRBD1 is as the table states it, not checked on the DNA. Germline CDR1 and CDR2: MNHEY and SVGAGI. The CDR3 is 16 amino acids in total, end residues counted. The CDR3 loop is CVSRPGQAASFYVQNS.

In the case of this clonotype: One end of the junction does not line up with germline, which may come from a read error. The rearrangement joins TRBV6-2 or TRBV6-3 to TRBJ2-2; D may be TRBD1 or TRBD2 (5 bases each). Germline V gene lookup returns CDR1 MNHEY and CDR2 SVGEGT. The CDR3 contains 16 residues. The DNA of the CDR3 is TGTGCCAGCAGTCCCCGCAAGCGGACAAACATCGGGAAGCTGTTTTTT. It codes for CASSPRKRTNIGKLFF.

Concerning this clonotype: A read error may account for a junction end that differs from germline. The V and J genes are TRBV6-5 and TRBJ2-6, with D tentatively TRBD1 (6 bases). This CDR3 region has 18 residues. In germline, CDR1 is MNHEY, CDR2 SVGAGI. CDR3: CASSAKAGTPSGANVPTF. In DNA, the CDR3 is TGTGCCAGTAGTGCGAAGGCCGGGACACCGTCTGGGGCCAACGTCCCGACTTTC.

A note on this clonotype: This may be a read error, as it is one base from a much larger clone. This chain joins TRBV6-1 and TRBJ2-1; 9 bases align to TRBD2. The CDR3 is made up of 18 amino acids. From germline, CDR1 is MNHNS and CDR2 SASEGT. Trimming at V came to 4 bases and at J to 7 bases, leaving 17 bases not matched to a gene. CDR3 in DNA: TGTGCCAGCAGTGCCGTAGGGGGCGGGGGGGGAATAGGAAATGAGCAGTTCTTC. Its protein is CASSAVGGGGGIGNEQFF.

The V gene is TRBV4-3, the J gene TRBJ2-5; D assignment may be TRBD1 or TRBD2 (5 bases each). Trimming pared 6 bases from V and 5 bases from J, leaving 13 bases between. Germline V gene sequence: CDR1 LGHNA, CDR2 YSLEER. The CDR3 covers 13 residues. CDR3 residues: CASRQGRGETQYF. DNA for the CDR3: TGCGCCAGCAGGCAGGGACGAGGGGAGACCCAGTACTTC.

This clonotype was seen at least ten times. The chain couples TRBV28 to TRBJ2-1, with 11 bases matching TRBD2. Per the germline V gene, CDR1 is MDHEN and CDR2 is SYDVKM. CDR3 size: 15 residues. The trim removed 4 bases at V and 9 bases at J, leaving 8 bases unmatched. DNA of the CDR3: TGTGCCAGCAGTTCAACTAGCGGGAGATTCGCTGAGCAGTTCTTC. Residues: CASSSTSGRFAEQFF.

A word on this clonotype: One junction end does not reproduce the germline sequence, and a read error may be involved. The chain has TRBV11-2 and TRBJ2-5; D is ambiguous. CDR1 and CDR2 from the germline V gene are SGHAT and FQNNGV. CDR3 size: 16 residues. CDR3 nucleotides: TGTGCCAGCAGCAGGCGGTCGGTTCAGAGACAAGAGACCCAATACTTC. Translating gives CASSRRSVQRQETQYF.

Comments on this clonotype: The conserved phenylalanine or tryptophan is not found at the CDR3 terminus, so this likely reflects a read error. The chain uses TRBV29-1 and TRBJ2-3; D gene unclear. The length of the CDR3 is 12 residues. Germline V gives CDR1 SQVTM, CDR2 ANQGSEA. The CDR3 reads CSVVPQADTQYL. CDR3 bases: TGCAGCGTTGTCCCACAAGCCGATACACAGTATTTG.

This clonotype was detected ten times or more. The chain couples TRBV11-2 to TRBJ2-3; the D is unclear. From germline, CDR1 is SGHAT and CDR2 FQNNGV. The germline V and J ends were trimmed by 5 bases and 0 bases, with 12 bases remaining between them. The CDR3 runs to 15 residues. This CDR3 is CASSNHIRSTDTQYF. As DNA, the CDR3 is TGTGCCAGCAGCAATCATATCCGGAGCACAGATACGCAGTATTTT.

Comments on this clonotype: A much bigger clone sits one base away, suggesting this may be a read error. V is TRBV29-1 and J is TRBJ2-5; no firm D call. CDR1 is SQVTM, CDR2 ANQGSEA, per germline. CDR3 length: 14 amino acids. Trimming stripped 2 bases from V and 1 base from J, with 11 bases between. Here the CDR3 reads CSVEFPSAQETQYF. The CDR3 bases are TGCAGCGTTGAATTCCCATCCGCCCAAGAGACCCAGTACTTC.

This chain joins TRBV6-1 and TRBJ2-6; D gene ambiguous. The germline gives CDR1 MNHNS, CDR2 SASEGT. The CDR3 sequence is 20 residues long. CDR3 amino acids: CATRHGKQRETLSGANVLTF. CDR3 bases: TGTGCTACCCGCCACGGAAAACAGCGAGAAACCCTCTCTGGGGCCAACGTCCTGACTTTC.

On this clonotype itself: This could be a read error, since a much larger clone is one nucleotide away. The J gene is TRBJ2-1, the V gene TRBV6-2 or TRBV6-3, with D possibly being TRBD1 or TRBD2 (5 bases each). The CDR3 is made up of 12 amino acids. Per germline, CDR1 MNHEY and CDR2 SVGEGT. V was trimmed by 5 bases and J by 12 bases, leaving 14 bases between them. CDR3 loop: CASSRMGTGQFF. As DNA, the CDR3 is TGTGCCAGCAGTCGGATGGGGACCGGGCAGTTCTTC.

On this clonotype: The junction does not match germline at one end; this may be a read error. V and J are TRBV29-1 and TRBJ2-1; TRBD2 matches 10 bases. The CDR3 extends over 20 amino acids. Germline V CDR1 and CDR2: SQVTM, ANQGSEA. CDR3 coding DNA: TGCAGCGTTGAAGGCGCAGGGCTAGCGCTAGCGGGAGCATCCTACAATGAGCAGCTCTTC. It yields the protein CSVEGAGLALAGASYNEQLF.

This clonotype was seen only once. The junction shows a germline mismatch at one end, possibly a read error. The chain joins TRBV29-1 to TRBJ1-2; D gene ambiguous. Germline V gene data show CDR1 as SQVTM and CDR2 as ANQGSEA. The CDR3 length is 11 residues. The CDR3 bases are TGCAGTGTTGTCTTCGGGAATGGCCACACCTTC. Translating gives CSVVFGNGHTF.

The sample holds many counts of this clonotype. The junction departs from germline at one end; a sequencing error may be responsible. The rearrangement uses TRBV4-3 and TRBJ2-5; unclear D gene. The length of the CDR3 is 14 residues. The V gene's germline CDR1 is LGHNA and CDR2 YSLEER. The CDR3 DNA reads TGCGCCAACAGCCAAGAGGAGTACTTGGAGACCCAGTACTTC. Its translation: CANSQEEYLETQYF.

To note about this clonotype: A much larger clone is a single base away; this may be a read error. The rearrangement joins TRBV28 to TRBJ2-7; TRBD1 matches at 9 bases. J gave up 0 bases and V 3 bases, and 6 bases lay outside the gene matches. The germline CDR1 and CDR2 sequences are MDHEN and SYDVKM. The CDR3 extends over 16 amino acids. CDR3 sequence (DNA): TGTGCCAGCAGTTTGTCTCCGGGACAGGGCTCCTACGAGCAGTACTTC. It yields the protein CASSLSPGQGSYEQYF.